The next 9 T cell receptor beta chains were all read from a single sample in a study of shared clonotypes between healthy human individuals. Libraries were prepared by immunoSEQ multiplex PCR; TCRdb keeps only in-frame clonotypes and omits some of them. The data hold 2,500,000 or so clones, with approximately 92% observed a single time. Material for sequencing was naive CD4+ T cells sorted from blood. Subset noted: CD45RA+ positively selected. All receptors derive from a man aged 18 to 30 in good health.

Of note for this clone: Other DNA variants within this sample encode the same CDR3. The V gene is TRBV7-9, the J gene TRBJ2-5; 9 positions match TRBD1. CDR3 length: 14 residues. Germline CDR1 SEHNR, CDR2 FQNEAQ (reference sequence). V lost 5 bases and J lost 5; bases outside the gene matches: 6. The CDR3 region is CASSPRTGVETQYF. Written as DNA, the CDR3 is TGTGCCAGCAGCCCCCGGACAGGGGTCGAGACCCAGTACTTC.

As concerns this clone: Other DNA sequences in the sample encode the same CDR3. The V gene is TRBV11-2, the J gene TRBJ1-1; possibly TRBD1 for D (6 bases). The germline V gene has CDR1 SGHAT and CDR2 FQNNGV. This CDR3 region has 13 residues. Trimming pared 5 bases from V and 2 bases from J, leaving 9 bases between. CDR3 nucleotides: TGTGCCAGCAGCCCACAGGGAAACACTGAAGCTTTCTTT. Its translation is CASSPQGNTEAFF.

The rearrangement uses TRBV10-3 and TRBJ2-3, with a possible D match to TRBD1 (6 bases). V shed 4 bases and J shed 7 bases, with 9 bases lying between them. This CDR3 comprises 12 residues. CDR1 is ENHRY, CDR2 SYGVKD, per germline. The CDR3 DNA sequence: TGTGCCATCAGTGGAGGGGGAAATACGCAGTATTTT. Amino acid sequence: CAISGGGNTQYF.

The CDR3 nucleotides read TGTGCCAGCAGTCCGCAGGGCTACAATGAGCAGTTCTTC. Its translation is CASSPQGYNEQFF. V usage is TRBV2 and J usage is TRBJ2-1; D may be TRBD1 (5 bases). This CDR3 comprises 13 residues. Trimming took 5 bases from V and 3 from J, leaving 8 bases between them. Germline V CDR1 and CDR2: SNHLY, FYNNEI.

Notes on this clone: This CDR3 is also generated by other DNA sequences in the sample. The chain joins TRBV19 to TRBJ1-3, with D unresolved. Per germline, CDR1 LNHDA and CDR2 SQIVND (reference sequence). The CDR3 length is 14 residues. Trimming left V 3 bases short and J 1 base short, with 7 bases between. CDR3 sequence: CASSIGVSGNTIYF. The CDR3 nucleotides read TGTGCCAGTAGTATCGGGGTGTCTGGAAACACCATATATTTT.

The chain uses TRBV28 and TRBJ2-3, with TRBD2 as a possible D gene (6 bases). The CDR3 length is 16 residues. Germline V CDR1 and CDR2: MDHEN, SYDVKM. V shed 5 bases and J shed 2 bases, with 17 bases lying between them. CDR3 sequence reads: CASSPLGSGFTDTQYF. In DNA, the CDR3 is TGTGCCAGCAGTCCCCTGGGGAGCGGGTTCACAGATACGCAGTATTTT.

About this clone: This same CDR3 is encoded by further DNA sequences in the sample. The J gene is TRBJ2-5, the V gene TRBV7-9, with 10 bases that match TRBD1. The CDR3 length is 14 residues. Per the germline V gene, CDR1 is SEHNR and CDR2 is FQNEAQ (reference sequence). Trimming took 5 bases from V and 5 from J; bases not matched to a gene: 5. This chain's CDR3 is CASSRTGGGETQYF. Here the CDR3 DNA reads TGTGCCAGCAGCCGGACAGGGGGAGGGGAGACCCAGTACTTC.

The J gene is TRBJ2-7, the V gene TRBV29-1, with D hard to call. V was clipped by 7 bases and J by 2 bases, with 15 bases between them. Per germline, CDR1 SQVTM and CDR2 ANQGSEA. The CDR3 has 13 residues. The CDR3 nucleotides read TGCAGCGACCGATCCCGGAAAGCCTACGAGCAGTACTTC. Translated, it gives CSDRSRKAYEQYF.

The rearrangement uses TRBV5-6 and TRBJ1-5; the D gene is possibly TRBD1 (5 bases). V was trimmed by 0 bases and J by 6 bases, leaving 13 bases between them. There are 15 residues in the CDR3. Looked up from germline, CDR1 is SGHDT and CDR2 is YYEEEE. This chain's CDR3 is CASSLGGDPGQPQHF. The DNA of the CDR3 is TGTGCCAGCAGCTTGGGTGGGGACCCAGGTCAGCCCCAGCATTTT. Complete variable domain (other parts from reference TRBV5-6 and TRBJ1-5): DAGVTQSPTHLIKTRGQQVTLRCSPKSGHDTVSWYQQALGQGPQFIFQYYEEEERQRGNFPDRFSGHQFPNYSSELNVNALLLGDSALYLCASSLGGDPGQPQHFGDGTRLSIL.